A selection of T cell receptor beta chains follows, all from one sample in a study of OX40 agonist ivuxolimab in advanced cancers. Only in-frame clones appear in the TCRdb table, and some are missing; sequencing was by immunoSEQ multiplex PCR. The table has 63,000 or so clones, 70% to 90% seen once. The sample in question was CD4+ or CD8+ T cells sorted from blood, obtained in a trial of the OX40 agonist ivuxolimab. The receptors were sampled from an adult with an advanced solid tumor such as melanoma, head and neck, liver or kidney cancer. The CDR3 runs from the conserved cysteine through the conserved F or W.

J: TRBJ2-5; V: TRBV10-3; CDR3: CAIRKPGDQETQYF
J: TRBJ1-2; V: TRBV29-1; CDR3: CSVGGGPGHSDYGYTF
J: TRBJ1-1; V: TRBV5-1; CDR3: CASSSSGGGKTEAFF
J: TRBJ2-1; V: TRBV18; CDR3: CASSPPGTSVNEQFF
J: TRBJ1-5; V: TRBV6-1; CDR3: CASSELGGPAQPQHF
J: TRBJ2-5; V: TRBV5-5; CDR3: CASSFGRNGETQYF
J: TRBJ2-5; V: TRBV5-1; CDR3: CASSLATQETQYF
J: TRBJ2-3; V: TRBV7-9; CDR3: CASSSGKKTGTQYF
J: TRBJ2-7; V: TRBV18; CDR3: CASSPVLITGSYEQYF
J: TRBJ2-3; V: TRBV5-8; CDR3: CASSLAVTSGGADTQYF
J: TRBJ2-3; V: TRBV5-1; CDR3: CASSLAGGASTDTQYF
J: TRBJ2-5; V: TRBV5-1; CDR3: CASSPGTSGVGETQYF
J: TRBJ2-7; V: TRBV21-1; CDR3: CASSKVIPSGGIPGLYEQYF
J: TRBJ1-6; V: TRBV5-4; CDR3: CASSLGDREYNSPLHF
J: TRBJ1-1; V: TRBV13; CDR3: CASIRGQLNTEAFF
J: TRBJ1-1; V: TRBV5-1; CDR3: CASSSAGTGNTEAFF
J: TRBJ2-7; V: TRBV5-3; CDR3: CARSFRYHEQYF
J: TRBJ1-5; V: TRBV19; CDR3: CASISEGVNNQPQHF
J: TRBJ2-1; V: TRBV7-2; CDR3: CASSLRDRGVNEQFF
J: TRBJ1-1; V: TRBV5-1; CDR3: CASSRIGVNTEAFF
J: TRBJ2-7; V: TRBV6-6; CDR3: CASRQGIYEQYF
J: TRBJ1-3; V: TRBV9; CDR3: CASSTLRANTIYF
J: TRBJ2-5; V: TRBV20-1; CDR3: CSAALEVPRYF
J: TRBJ1-4; V: TRBV5-1; CDR3: CASSLGGADEKLFF
J: TRBJ1-1; V: TRBV7-9; CDR3: CASSRQGGTEAFF
J: TRBJ2-2; V: TRBV10-3; CDR3: CAIRAGTGKNTGELFF
J: TRBJ2-1; V: TRBV10-3; CDR3: CAIWDRGYNEQFF
J: TRBJ2-7; V: TRBV7-8; CDR3: CASSHRDTLSYEQYF
J: TRBJ2-1; V: TRBV6-6; CDR3: CASSTRLAGGYNEQFF
J: TRBJ2-6; V: TRBV2; CDR3: CASSTGGSWDGANVLTF
J: TRBJ2-3; V: TRBV9; CDR3: CASSVGGDTQYF
J: TRBJ2-5; V: TRBV30; CDR3: CAWTGIETQYF
J: TRBJ2-1; V: TRBV19; CDR3: CASRLHEGYEQFF
J: TRBJ1-1; V: TRBV18; CDR3: CASSPTQGLSGTEAFF
J: TRBJ1-5; V: TRBV6-4; CDR3: CASSDSPGGNQPQHF
J: TRBJ1-4; V: TRBV28; CDR3: CASSFWGPNEKLFF
J: TRBJ2-7; V: TRBV7-9; CDR3: CASSLGTSGVGEQYF
J: TRBJ2-3; V: TRBV11-2; CDR3: CASSPGLAGASSTDTQYF
J: TRBJ2-5; V: TRBV5-5; CDR3: CASSPGTGGSETQYF
J: TRBJ1-1; V: TRBV6-1; CDR3: CASSASLGRVSTEAFF
J: TRBJ2-5; V: TRBV9; CDR3: CASSADGTAQETQYF
J: TRBJ1-2; V: TRBV6-1; CDR3: CASSNGGTGDLKAF
J: TRBJ2-5; V: TRBV5-1; CDR3: CASSLRSGLGERETQYF
J: TRBJ1-4; V: TRBV7-2; CDR3: CASSLVRAVNEKLFF
J: TRBJ1-2; V: TRBV27; CDR3: CASSTHPGASYGYTF
J: TRBJ1-5; V: TRBV6-5; CDR3: CASSYGPGRAQHF
J: TRBJ1-3; V: TRBV5-1; CDR3: CASSLEGGDGNTIYF
J: TRBJ2-3; V: TRBV7-9; CDR3: CASSLGAGGRTDTQYF
J: TRBJ1-2; V: TRBV20-1; CDR3: CSVPEGYTF
J: TRBJ2-7; V: TRBV27; CDR3: CATGASAAYEQYF
J: TRBJ1-5; V: TRBV5-4; CDR3: CASSLWGGRGNQPQHF
J: TRBJ1-3; V: TRBV30; CDR3: CAWSRDSGSGNTIYF